One sample yielded the 30 T cell receptor beta chains listed below, sequenced in a study of shared clonotypes between healthy human individuals. Clones were read by immunoSEQ multiplex PCR, and TCRdb kept only the in-frame ones, dropping some. The table shows about 1.5 million clones, with approximately 98% occurring only once. The source material was naive CD4+ T cells sorted from blood. Subset: CD45RA+ positively selected. The receptor set was obtained from a young man in good health.

This clone occurred once. The genes are TRBV30 and TRBJ1-5; no definite D call. CDR3 length: 14 residues. Germline values: CDR1 GTSNPN, CDR2 SVGIG (reference sequence). The V end was cut by 0 bases, the J end by 5 bases, with 11 bases between. CDR3 in amino acids: CAWSVRPGDQPQHF. CDR3 nucleotides: TGTGCCTGGAGTGTACGTCCCGGGGATCAGCCCCAGCATTTT. The full variable domain, its missing parts supplied by reference TRBV30 and TRBJ1-5, is SQTIHQWPATLVQPVGSPLSLECTVEGTSNPNLYWYRQAAGRGLQLLFYSVGIGQISSEVPQNLSASRPQDRQFILSSKKLLLSDSGFYLCAWSVRPGDQPQHFGDGTRLSIL.

The chain is built from TRBV27 and TRBJ1-5; D perhaps matches TRBD1 (5 bases). This CDR3 region has 17 residues. V was pared by 6 bases and J by 0 bases, with 18 bases between. In germline, CDR1 is MNHEY, CDR2 SMNVEV (reference sequence). CDR3 region: CASSPKGVGVSNQPQHF. CDR3 nucleotide sequence: TGTGCCAGCAGCCCCAAAGGGGTGGGGGTTAGCAATCAGCCCCAGCATTTT.

The V call is TRBV11-2, the J call TRBJ1-3, with a weak D call TRBD1 (5 bases). V shed 2 bases and J shed 4 bases, with 15 bases lying between them. CDR1 and CDR2 (germline): SGHAT, FQNNGV. The CDR3 is 16 residues long. Here the CDR3 DNA reads TGTGCCAGCAGCTTACGCCGGGACCGCCAAGGAAACACCATATATTTT. The encoded protein is CASSLRRDRQGNTIYF.

V usage is TRBV28 and J usage is TRBJ1-2; TRBD1 is a possible D gene (5 bases). V was clipped by 6 bases and J by 5 bases, with 22 bases between them. This CDR3 region has 16 residues. The V gene's germline CDR1 is MDHEN and CDR2 SYDVKM. As DNA, the CDR3 is TGTGCCAGCAGCCCACCGACGGACACCGGCCTTTATGGCTACACCTTC. Translating it yields CASSPPTDTGLYGYTF.

This clone was seen only once. The chain has TRBV6-1 and TRBJ1-3; 7 bases line up with TRBD1. The CDR3 contains 15 residues. The junction had 5 bases not matched to a gene; V was cut back by 4 bases and J by 2 bases. The germline CDR1 and CDR2 sequences are MNHNS and SASEGT. CDR3 coding DNA: TGTGCCAGCAGTGCGGGACAGCTTACTGGAAACACCATATATTTT. Amino acids: CASSAGQLTGNTIYF.

The V and J genes are TRBV28 and TRBJ2-5; weak D call: TRBD2 (5 bases). CDR1 and CDR2 (germline): MDHEN, SYDVKM. V lost 5 bases, J lost 1 base, and 20 bases lay in between. This CDR3 contains 17 residues. CDR3 loop: CASSIGGWRRSQETQYF. The CDR3, as DNA: TGTGCCAGCAGTATAGGCGGGTGGCGGAGGAGCCAAGAGACCCAGTACTTC.

The chain is built from TRBV9 and TRBJ2-7; a possible D gene is TRBD2 (6 bases). Per germline, CDR1 SGDLS and CDR2 YYNGEE. V lost 4 bases to trimming and J lost 3 bases, with 11 bases between them. The CDR3 covers 13 residues. CDR3 in DNA: TGTGCCAGCAGCCGGGACTGGGGCTACGAGCAGTACTTC. It translates to CASSRDWGYEQYF.

The rearrangement links TRBV7-2 to TRBJ1-1; unclear D gene. Germline values: CDR1 SGHTA, CDR2 FQGNSA. There are 15 residues in the CDR3. V lost 5 bases to trimming and J lost 1 base, with 14 bases between them. CDR3 sequence reads: CASSPGPRRNTEAFF. CDR3 in DNA: TGTGCCAGCAGCCCCGGTCCCCGGCGGAACACTGAAGCTTTCTTT. Complete variable domain (other parts from reference TRBV7-2 and TRBJ1-1): GAGVSQSPSNKVTEKGKDVELRCDPISGHTALYWYRQSLGQGLEFLIYFQGNSAPDKSGLPSDRFSAERTGGSVSTLTIQRTQQEDSAVYLCASSPGPRRNTEAFFGQGTRLTVV.

The CDR3 spells CASSFPGDEQYF. The CDR3 region has the DNA TGTGCCAGCAGTTTTCCAGGGGACGAGCAGTACTTC. The chain uses TRBV28 and TRBJ2-7; D is possibly TRBD1 (6 bases). V gave up 3 bases and J gave up 5 bases, with 8 bases separating them. The CDR3 totals 12 residues. The germline V gene has CDR1 MDHEN and CDR2 SYDVKM. Combining the CDR3 with reference TRBV28 and TRBJ2-7 gives the whole variable domain DVKVTQSSRYLVKRTGEKVFLECVQDMDHENMFWYRQDPGLGLRLIYFSYDVKMKEKGDIPEGYSVSREKKERFSLILESASTNQTSMYLCASSFPGDEQYFGPGTRLTVT.

This chain uses TRBV5-1 with TRBJ2-3, with TRBD2 matching over 8 bases. V was pared by 4 bases and J by 4 bases, with 11 bases of the junction left unmatched. Germline V gene sequence: CDR1 SGHRS, CDR2 YFSETQ. The CDR3 sequence is 16 residues long. CDR3 in DNA: TGCGCCAGCAGCCCGATTAGTGCGGGAGGAGCAGATACGCAGTATTTT. Protein sequence: CASSPISAGGADTQYF.

The genes are TRBV7-9 and TRBJ2-5; TRBD1 might be the D (5 bases). Germline V gene lookup returns CDR1 SEHNR and CDR2 FQNEAQ (reference sequence). The CDR3 length is 17 residues. V was trimmed by 1 base and J by 4 bases, leaving 19 bases between them. CDR3 sequence reads: CASSLGRHAGSGETQYF. DNA of the CDR3: TGTGCCAGCAGCTTAGGACGACACGCAGGGTCCGGAGAGACCCAGTACTTC.

This rearrangement joins TRBV28 to TRBJ2-7, with 8 bases aligning to TRBD1. V shed 7 bases, J shed 2 bases, and the junction held 10 bases outside the gene matches. Germline CDR1 and CDR2: MDHEN and SYDVKM. This CDR3 is built from 15 residues. The CDR3 DNA reads as TGTGCCAGCATCACAGGGGGAGGTCTTCCCTACGAGCAGTACTTC. Translation: CASITGGGLPYEQYF. The full variable domain, its missing parts supplied by reference TRBV28 and TRBJ2-7, is DVKVTQSSRYLVKRTGEKVFLECVQDMDHENMFWYRQDPGLGLRLIYFSYDVKMKEKGDIPEGYSVSREKKERFSLILESASTNQTSMYLCASITGGGLPYEQYFGPGTRLTVT.

The CDR3 DNA is TGTGCCAGCTCACCACCTAGGACAATATACAATGAGCAGTTCTTC. Protein product: CASSPPRTIYNEQFF. This chain connects TRBV18 to TRBJ2-1, with D tentatively TRBD1 (5 bases). This CDR3 has 15 residues. With 0 bases removed from V and 4 bases from J, the gap between germline ends came to 10 bases. The germline V gene has CDR1 KGHSH and CDR2 LQKENI.

The chain links TRBV28 to TRBJ2-3; 7 bases line up with TRBD2. V shed 6 bases and J 4 bases; nucleotides not matched to a gene: 4. Per germline, CDR1 MDHEN and CDR2 SYDVKM. This CDR3 has 13 amino acids. The CDR3 spells CASRGGFPDTQYF. The CDR3 nucleotides are TGTGCCAGCAGGGGGGGGTTCCCAGATACGCAGTATTTT.

The CDR3 nucleotides read TGTGCCAGCAGCGTAGTTAGCATGGGACTAGCGGGAGCCGAGCAGTTCTTC. Protein product: CASSVVSMGLAGAEQFF. This chain uses TRBV9 with TRBJ2-1; TRBD2 aligns across 14 bases. The V gene's germline CDR1 is SGDLS and CDR2 YYNGEE. The CDR3 runs to 17 residues. V was pared by 0 bases and J by 10 bases, with 9 bases of the junction left unmatched.

This chain uses TRBV6-1 with TRBJ1-1; 8 nucleotides align to TRBD1. The ends lost 2 bases at V and 1 base at J; junction bases unmatched: 6. The germline CDR1 and CDR2 sequences are MNHNS and SASEGT. This CDR3 is 16 amino acids long. The CDR3 sequence: CASSERTGIWNTEAFF. DNA of the CDR3: TGTGCCAGCAGTGAAAGGACAGGGATCTGGAACACTGAAGCTTTCTTT.

In its sample, this clone was seen once. This chain joins TRBV2 and TRBJ2-4; tentative D call: TRBD2 (5 bases). V lost 7 bases and J 2 bases, leaving 18 bases between the germline ends. Germline V gene data show CDR1 as SNHLY and CDR2 as FYNNEI. The length of the CDR3 is 16 residues. CDR3: CASKTGGSLTKNIQYF. DNA for the CDR3: TGTGCCAGCAAAACCGGAGGCTCACTGACCAAAAACATTCAGTACTTC.

This clone was counted once. J is TRBJ2-7 and V is TRBV6-5; the match to TRBD2 covers 11 bases. Germline loops: CDR1 MNHEY, CDR2 SVGAGI. Trimming at V came to 5 bases and at J to 3 bases, leaving 6 bases not matched to a gene. There are 15 residues in the CDR3. The CDR3 nucleotides are TGTGCCAGCAGTCAGACGGGGACTAGCGGCTACGAGCAGTACTTC. Protein: CASSQTGTSGYEQYF.

The chain joins TRBV19 to TRBJ2-1, with TRBD2 matching over 13 bases. The CDR3 runs to 17 residues. In germline, CDR1 is LNHDA, CDR2 SQIVND (reference sequence). J lost 6 bases, V lost 7 bases, and 12 bases had no gene match. The CDR3 sequence is CASTGKRTSGSFNEQFF. The DNA of the CDR3 is TGTGCCAGTACGGGAAAAAGGACTAGCGGGAGTTTCAATGAGCAGTTCTTC.

The chain carries TRBV5-4 and TRBJ2-1, with no clear D. The CDR3 runs to 14 residues. Germline V gene lookup returns CDR1 SGHNT and CDR2 YYREEE (reference sequence). Trimming stripped 2 bases from V and 1 base from J, with 7 bases between. In DNA form, the CDR3 reads TGTGCCAGCAGCTTCGGGTCATCCTACAATGAGCAGTTCTTC. Translation: CASSFGSSYNEQFF.

This chain uses TRBV4-2 with TRBJ2-7; no reliable D call. The germline CDR1 and CDR2 sequences are LGHNA and YNFKEQ. This CDR3 spans 15 amino acids. Trimming took 3 bases from V and 1 from J, leaving 13 bases between them. The CDR3 protein is CASSHYSRNSYEQYF. The CDR3 DNA is TGTGCCAGCAGCCACTATAGCAGGAATTCCTACGAGCAGTACTTC.

The genes are TRBV9 and TRBJ1-5, with D tentatively TRBD1 (5 bases). Per the germline V gene, CDR1 is SGDLS and CDR2 is YYNGEE. Trimming pared 2 bases from V and 3 bases from J, leaving 9 bases between. CDR3 size: 14 residues. CDR3 nucleotide sequence: TGTGCCAGCAGCGTGGGGCAGTCCAATCAGCCCCAGCATTTT. Translated, it gives CASSVGQSNQPQHF.

J is TRBJ2-1 and V is TRBV2; TRBD2 aligns across 7 bases. Germline loops: CDR1 SNHLY, CDR2 FYNNEI. J lost 7 bases, V lost 6 bases, and 9 bases had no gene match. The CDR3 is 14 amino acids. The CDR3 sequence: CASRGGLGVNEQFF. Here the CDR3 DNA reads TGTGCCAGCAGGGGAGGGCTGGGAGTTAATGAGCAGTTCTTC.

This chain uses TRBV5-1 with TRBJ2-1, with 13 positions matching TRBD2. V lost 3 bases and J lost 8; bases outside the gene matches: 2. In germline, CDR1 is SGHRS, CDR2 YFSETQ. This CDR3 is built from 14 residues. CDR3 nucleotide sequence: TGCGCCAGCAGCTGGGGACTAGCGGGACATGAGCAGTTCTTC. Translating gives CASSWGLAGHEQFF.

The gene calls are TRBV19 and TRBJ1-2, with D possibly matching TRBD1 (6 bases). V dropped 4 bases and J dropped 0 bases, with 9 bases sitting between them. Germline V gene data show CDR1 as LNHDA and CDR2 as SQIVND (reference sequence). The CDR3 sequence is 14 residues long. CDR3 protein: CASSRGPPNYGYTF. The CDR3 DNA is TGTGCCAGTAGTAGGGGGCCTCCTAACTATGGCTACACCTTC.

The chain links TRBV9 to TRBJ2-2; no clear D gene. Germline V gene lookup returns CDR1 SGDLS and CDR2 YYNGEE. V lost 6 bases and J 8 bases, leaving 11 bases between the germline ends. CDR3 length: 12 amino acids. CDR3 amino acids: CASTTDSGELFF. The CDR3 DNA reads as TGTGCCAGCACGACCGATTCTGGGGAGCTGTTTTTT.

V usage is TRBV10-2 and J usage is TRBJ1-2; D remains unclear. Trimming stripped 4 bases from V and 3 bases from J, with 6 bases between. Germline CDR1 reads WSHSY; CDR2 reads SAAADI. The CDR3 covers 12 residues. CDR3 residues: CASSGSDYGYTF. For the CDR3, the DNA is TGCGCCAGCAGTGGGTCAGACTATGGCTACACCTTC.

The V and J genes are TRBV27 and TRBJ2-7, with 9 bases aligning to TRBD2. Germline V gives CDR1 MNHEY, CDR2 SMNVEV (reference sequence). The V and J ends lost 3 bases and 5 bases, in that order; junction bases with no gene match: 8. The CDR3 length is 15 residues. The CDR3 protein is CASSFLSGSSHEQYF. In nucleotides, the CDR3 is TGTGCCAGCAGTTTCCTTAGCGGGAGTAGTCACGAGCAGTACTTC.

The chain has TRBV7-9 and TRBJ2-3; D uncertain. The CDR3 has 14 amino acids. Trimming removed 6 bases from V and 2 bases from J, with 12 bases in between. CDR1 and CDR2 (germline): SEHNR, FQNEAQ (reference sequence). CDR3 loop: CASRTRTNTDTQYF. The CDR3 coding sequence is TGTGCCAGCAGAACCAGGACCAACACAGATACGCAGTATTTT.

The rearrangement uses TRBV18 and TRBJ1-4, with 8 nucleotides matching TRBD1. CDR1 and CDR2 (germline): KGHSH, LQKENI. The CDR3 has 18 amino acids. Unmatched junction bases numbered 9, after V lost 3 bases and J lost 0 bases. The DNA of the CDR3 is TGTGCCAGCTCACCCACCGGGACAGGATTTGCAACTAATGAAAAACTGTTTTTT. It codes for CASSPTGTGFATNEKLFF.